What follows are 8 T cell receptor beta chains derived from one specimen sequenced in a study of T cells expressing NK-cell markers. TCRdb derives one entry per CDR3 protein from the 5' RACE reads, leaving out DNA. The table lists almost 450,000 distinct CDR3 sequences. Sequenced: blood T cells: a sorted CD56 or NKG2C T cell subset, CD4+ or CD8+ T cells, or bulk PBMC T cells (not recorded which). The receptors here all came from a woman aged 18 to 75 in good health.

The rearrangement uses TRBV6-2 or TRBV6-3 and TRBJ2-1; the D call from TCRdb, TRBD2, cannot be confirmed without DNA. The CDR3 contains 15 residues. Germline values: CDR1 MNHEY, CDR2 SVGEGT. CDR3 sequence reads: CASSYGTSRSNEQFF.

The chain employs TRBV25-1 and TRBJ1-2; TCRdb selects TRBD1, and the lack of DNA leaves this call unchecked. The CDR3 totals 14 residues. Germline V CDR1 and CDR2: MGHDK, SYGVNS. CDR3 in amino acids: CASSDPRRVGGYTF.

The chain joins TRBV5-6 to TRBJ1-2. CDR1 is SGHDT and CDR2 is YYEEEE in the germline V gene. The length of the CDR3 is 11 residues. This chain's CDR3 is CASSWFGGYTF.

This chain links TRBV28 with TRBJ2-1; with no DNA, the TCRdb D assignment of TRBD2 cannot be verified. The germline gives CDR1 MDHEN, CDR2 SYDVKM. The CDR3 loop spans 15 amino acids. The CDR3 here is CASIPASSQHNEQFF.

The chain's CDR3 is CASSLKGFSGNTIYF. This chain connects TRBV12-3 or TRBV12-4 to TRBJ1-3; the TCRdb call, TRBD1, lacks DNA for checking. The CDR3 is 15 residues long.

The genes are TRBV2 and TRBJ2-2. Germline V gene data show CDR1 as SNHLY and CDR2 as FYNNEI. The CDR3 has 11 amino acids. The CDR3 sequence is CASSVVRELFF.

The rearrangement joins TRBV9 to TRBJ2-3; with no DNA, the TCRdb D assignment of TRBD2 cannot be verified. The V gene's germline CDR1 is SGDLS and CDR2 YYNGEE. This CDR3 has 17 amino acids. The CDR3 spells CASSVEGGLPSTDTQYF.

The chain uses TRBV6-2 or TRBV6-3 and TRBJ2-2; lacking DNA, the TRBD2 call made by TCRdb goes unchecked. The CDR3 has 14 amino acids. CDR1 is MNHEY, CDR2 SVGEGT, per germline. CDR3 sequence: CALGGGRAGGELFF.